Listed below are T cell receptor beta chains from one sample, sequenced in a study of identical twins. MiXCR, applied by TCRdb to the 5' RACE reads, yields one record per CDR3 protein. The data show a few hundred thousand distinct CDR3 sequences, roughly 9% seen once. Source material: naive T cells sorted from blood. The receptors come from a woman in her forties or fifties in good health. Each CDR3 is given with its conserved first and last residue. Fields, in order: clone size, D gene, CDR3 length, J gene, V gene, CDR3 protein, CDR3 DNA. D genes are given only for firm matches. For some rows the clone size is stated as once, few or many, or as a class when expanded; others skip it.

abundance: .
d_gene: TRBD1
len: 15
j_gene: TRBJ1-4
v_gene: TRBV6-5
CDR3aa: CASSSNGQGYEKLFF
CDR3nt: TGTGCCAGCAGTTCTAACGGACAGGGGTATGAAAAACTGTTTTTT

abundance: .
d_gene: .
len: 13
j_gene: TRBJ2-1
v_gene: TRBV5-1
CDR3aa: CASSSRGGDEQFF
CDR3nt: TGCGCCAGCAGCTCCCGGGGCGGGGATGAGCAGTTCTTC

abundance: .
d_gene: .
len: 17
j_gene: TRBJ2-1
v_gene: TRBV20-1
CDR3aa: CSARDRRSFSSYNEQFF
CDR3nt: TGCAGTGCTAGAGATCGGCGCAGCTTCAGCTCCTACAATGAGCAGTTCTTC

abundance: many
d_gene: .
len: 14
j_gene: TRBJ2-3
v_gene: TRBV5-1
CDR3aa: CASRTGVLTDTQYF
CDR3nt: TGCGCCAGCCGAACGGGAGTCCTCACAGATACGCAGTATTTT

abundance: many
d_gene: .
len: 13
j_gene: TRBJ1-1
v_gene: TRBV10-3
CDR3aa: CAISRTGVTEAFF
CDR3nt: TGTGCCATCAGCCGGACTGGGGTGACTGAAGCTTTCTTT

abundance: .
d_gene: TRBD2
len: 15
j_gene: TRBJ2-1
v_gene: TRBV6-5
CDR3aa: CASSDPGLVGNEQFF
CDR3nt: TGTGCCAGCAGTGACCCGGGACTAGTGGGGAATGAGCAGTTCTTC

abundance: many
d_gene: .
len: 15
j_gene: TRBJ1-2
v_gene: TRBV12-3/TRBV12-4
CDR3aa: CASSLTEILNYGYTF
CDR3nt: TGTGCCAGCAGTTTGACAGAGATCCTTAACTATGGCTACACCTTC

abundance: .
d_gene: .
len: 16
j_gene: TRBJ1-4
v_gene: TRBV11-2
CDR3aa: CASSLVSYRTNEKLFF
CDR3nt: TGTGCCAGCAGCTTAGTGTCGTACAGAACTAATGAAAAACTGTTTTTT

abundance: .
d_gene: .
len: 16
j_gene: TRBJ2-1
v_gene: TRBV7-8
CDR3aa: CASNDFPRAGYNEQFF
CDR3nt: TGTGCCAGCAACGATTTTCCCAGGGCAGGCTACAATGAGCAGTTCTTC

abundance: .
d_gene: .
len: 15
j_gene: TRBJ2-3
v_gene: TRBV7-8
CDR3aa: CASSLGRALTDTQYF
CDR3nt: TGTGCCAGCAGCTTAGGAAGGGCTCTCACAGATACGCAGTATTTT

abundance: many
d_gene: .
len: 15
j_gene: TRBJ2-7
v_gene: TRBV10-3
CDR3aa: CAISEAGGSHDEQYF
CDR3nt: TGTGCCATCAGTGAGGCTGGGGGGAGCCATGACGAGCAGTACTTC

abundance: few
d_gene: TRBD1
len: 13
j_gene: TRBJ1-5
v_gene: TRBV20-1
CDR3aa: CSARGRDSQPQHF
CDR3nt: TGCAGTGCTAGAGGCCGGGACAGTCAGCCCCAGCATTTT

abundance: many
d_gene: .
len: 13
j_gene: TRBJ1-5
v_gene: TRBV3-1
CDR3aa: CASSPWAGEPQHF
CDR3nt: TGTGCCAGCAGCCCCTGGGCCGGGGAGCCCCAGCATTTT

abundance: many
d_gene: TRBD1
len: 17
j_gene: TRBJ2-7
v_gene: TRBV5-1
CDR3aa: CASSDSTPGQGVYEQYF
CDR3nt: TGCGCCAGCAGCGATTCCACACCGGGACAGGGAGTGTACGAGCAGTACTTC

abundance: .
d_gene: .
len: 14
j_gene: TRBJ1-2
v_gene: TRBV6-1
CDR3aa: CASSEGVRPAGYTF
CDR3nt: TGTGCCAGCAGTGAAGGGGTACGGCCGGCGGGCTACACCTTC

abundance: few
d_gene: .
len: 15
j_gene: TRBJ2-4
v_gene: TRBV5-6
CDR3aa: CASSLARSMENIQYF
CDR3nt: TGTGCCAGCAGCTTGGCCCGGTCCATGGAAAACATTCAGTACTTC

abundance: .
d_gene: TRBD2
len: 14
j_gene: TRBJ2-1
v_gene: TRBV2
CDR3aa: CASTLAGGHNEQFF
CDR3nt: TGTGCCAGCACGCTAGCGGGAGGGCACAATGAGCAGTTCTTC

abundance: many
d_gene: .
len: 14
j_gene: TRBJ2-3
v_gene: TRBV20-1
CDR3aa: CSARVAGVTDTQYF
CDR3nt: TGCAGTGCTAGAGTTGCAGGGGTCACAGATACGCAGTATTTT

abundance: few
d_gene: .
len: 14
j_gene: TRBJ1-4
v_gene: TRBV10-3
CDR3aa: CAAGGLMMGEKLFF
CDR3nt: TGTGCCGCGGGAGGACTTATGATGGGTGAAAAACTGTTTTTT

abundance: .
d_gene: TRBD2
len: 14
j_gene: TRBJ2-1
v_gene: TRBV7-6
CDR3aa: CASSPRDYGDEQFF
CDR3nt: TGTGCCAGCAGCCCCCGGGACTACGGGGATGAGCAGTTCTTC

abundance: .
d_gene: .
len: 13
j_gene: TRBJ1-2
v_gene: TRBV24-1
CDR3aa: CATSEGSAYGYTF
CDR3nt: TGTGCCACCAGTGAAGGGAGCGCATATGGCTACACCTTC

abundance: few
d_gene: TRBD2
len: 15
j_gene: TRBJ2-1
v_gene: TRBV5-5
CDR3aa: CASSSGLAGGVEQFF
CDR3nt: TGTGCCAGCAGCTCGGGACTAGCGGGAGGGGTTGAGCAGTTCTTC

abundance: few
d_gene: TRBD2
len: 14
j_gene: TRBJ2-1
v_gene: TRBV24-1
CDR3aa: CATSVTSGRREQFF
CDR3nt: TGTGCCACCAGCGTCACTAGCGGGAGACGAGAGCAGTTCTTC

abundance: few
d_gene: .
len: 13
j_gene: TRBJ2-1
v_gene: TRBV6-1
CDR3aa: CASKGDSYNEQFF
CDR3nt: TGTGCCTCTAAGGGGGATTCCTACAATGAGCAGTTCTTC

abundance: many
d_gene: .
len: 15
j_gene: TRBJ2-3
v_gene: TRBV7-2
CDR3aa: CASSLHLSSTDTQYF
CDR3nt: TGTGCCAGCAGCTTACACCTATCCTCGACAGATACGCAGTATTTT

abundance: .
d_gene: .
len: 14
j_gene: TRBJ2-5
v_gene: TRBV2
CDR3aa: CASSYLREQETQYF
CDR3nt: TGTGCCAGCAGTTACCTTCGGGAGCAAGAGACCCAGTACTTC

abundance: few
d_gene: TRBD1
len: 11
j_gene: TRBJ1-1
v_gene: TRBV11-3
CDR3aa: CASGMKGAAFF
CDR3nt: TGTGCCAGCGGAATGAAGGGGGCAGCTTTCTTT

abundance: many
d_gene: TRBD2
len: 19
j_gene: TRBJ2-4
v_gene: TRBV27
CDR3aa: CASSLKGSGRALAKNIQYF
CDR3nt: TGTGCCAGCAGTTTAAAGGGTAGCGGGAGGGCCCTGGCCAAAAACATTCAGTACTTC